A selection of T cell receptor beta chains follows, all from one sample in a study of CD8+ T cells in alopecia areata. Sequenced by immunoSEQ multiplex PCR; TCRdb stores in-frame clones only, minus some. The table records approximately 200,000 clones, about three fifths of them present only once. Sequenced here: CD4+ T cells sorted from blood, sampled at week 4, from a patient treated with tofacitinib. The receptor set was obtained from a human donor with alopecia areata. Each CDR3 is given with its conserved first and last residue. The D gene is left open where the match is weak. For some rows the clone size is stated as once, few or many, or as a class when expanded; others skip it.

d_call | j_call | clone_size | v_call | cdr3_aa | cdr3_nt
NA | TRBJ1-2 | few | TRBV29-1 | CSVEGWGQADYTF | TGCAGCGTTGAGGGATGGGGGCAGGCCGACTACACCTTC
NA | TRBJ1-1 | NA | TRBV25-1 | CASSGRVGTEAFF | TGTGCCAGCAGTGGCAGGGTGGGCACTGAAGCTTTCTTT
NA | TRBJ1-2 | NA | TRBV2 | CASSRQASDYGYTF | TGTGCCAGCAGCCGACAGGCGAGTGACTATGGCTACACCTTC
NA | TRBJ2-7 | NA | TRBV18 | CASSPYTGTYEQYF | TGTGCCAGCTCACCATATACGGGAACCTACGAGCAGTACTTC
TRBD1 | TRBJ1-1 | NA | TRBV30 | CAWGSRGDTEAFF | TGTGCCTGGGGTAGCAGGGGGGACACTGAAGCTTTCTTT
TRBD1 | TRBJ2-3 | NA | TRBV27 | CASGKDRTNLVPTDTQYF | TGTGCCAGCGGAAAGGACAGGACCAATCTAGTCCCCACAGATACGCAGTATTTT
NA | TRBJ2-5 | NA | TRBV29-1 | CSVEFRGETQYF | TGCAGCGTTGAATTCCGGGGAGAGACCCAGTACTTC
NA | TRBJ2-7 | NA | TRBV5-1 | CASSLDYEQYF | TGCGCCAGCAGCTTGGACTACGAGCAGTACTTC
NA | TRBJ1-5 | few | TRBV4-1 | CASSQDQAGFNQPQHF | TGCGCCAGCAGCCAAGATCAGGCGGGCTTCAATCAGCCCCAGCATTTT
NA | TRBJ1-1 | NA | TRBV30 | CAWSSGRGAFF | TGTGCCTGGAGTTCGGGCCGGGGAGCTTTCTTT
NA | TRBJ2-5 | NA | TRBV15 | CATSSPVGTWRTQYF | TGTGCCACCAGCAGTCCCGTCGGAACTTGGCGGACCCAGTACTTC
TRBD1 | TRBJ2-5 | NA | TRBV7-6 | CASSFPGQGKTQYF | TGTGCCAGCAGCTTCCCGGGACAGGGGAAGACCCAGTACTTC
TRBD2 | TRBJ2-5 | once | TRBV28 | CASPIRSGTALQETQYF | TGTGCCAGCCCCATCCGGAGCGGGACCGCCCTCCAAGAGACCCAGTACTTC
NA | TRBJ1-4 | NA | TRBV30 | CAWDTRGGEKLFF | TGTGCCTGGGATACAAGGGGAGGTGAAAAACTGTTTTTT